The clone carrying this T cell receptor beta chain was seen many times. The data derive from a study of T cells after yellow fever vaccination. The V and J ends lost 4 bases and 11 bases, in that order; junction bases with no gene match: 8. CDR1 and CDR2 from the germline V gene are SGHDT and YYEEEE. The CDR3 extends over 12 amino acids. TCRdb reprocessed the 5' RACE reads with MiXCR, giving one entry per CDR3 protein. The sample holds 200,000 to 250,000 distinct CDR3 sequences; approximately 3.3% are singletons and the top ten take less than 3.5%. The chain is built from TRBV5-6 and TRBJ2-7; TRBD1 matches at 8 bases. This material consisted of CD4+ T cells sorted from PBMCs, taken 10 days after the yellow fever booster vaccination. This clonotype originated in a man between 18 and 29 years old who received the YFV17D yellow fever vaccine. CDR3 nucleotides: TGTGCCAGCAGCCTCACAGGGGGTGTAGAGTACGTC. It codes for CASSLTGGVEYV.